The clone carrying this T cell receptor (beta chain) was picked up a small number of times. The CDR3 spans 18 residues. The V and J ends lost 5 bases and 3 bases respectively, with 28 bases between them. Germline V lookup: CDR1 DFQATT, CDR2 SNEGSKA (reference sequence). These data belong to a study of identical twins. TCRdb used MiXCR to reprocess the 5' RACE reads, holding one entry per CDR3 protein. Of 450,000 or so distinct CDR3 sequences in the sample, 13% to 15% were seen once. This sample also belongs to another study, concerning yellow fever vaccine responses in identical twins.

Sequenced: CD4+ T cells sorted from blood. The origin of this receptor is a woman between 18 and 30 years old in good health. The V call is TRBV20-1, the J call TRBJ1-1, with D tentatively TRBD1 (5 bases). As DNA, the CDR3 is TGCAGTGCTGTCTCCCCATCCGGGACCCAAAGCAGAGACACTGAAGCTTTCTTT. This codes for CSAVSPSGTQSRDTEAFF.